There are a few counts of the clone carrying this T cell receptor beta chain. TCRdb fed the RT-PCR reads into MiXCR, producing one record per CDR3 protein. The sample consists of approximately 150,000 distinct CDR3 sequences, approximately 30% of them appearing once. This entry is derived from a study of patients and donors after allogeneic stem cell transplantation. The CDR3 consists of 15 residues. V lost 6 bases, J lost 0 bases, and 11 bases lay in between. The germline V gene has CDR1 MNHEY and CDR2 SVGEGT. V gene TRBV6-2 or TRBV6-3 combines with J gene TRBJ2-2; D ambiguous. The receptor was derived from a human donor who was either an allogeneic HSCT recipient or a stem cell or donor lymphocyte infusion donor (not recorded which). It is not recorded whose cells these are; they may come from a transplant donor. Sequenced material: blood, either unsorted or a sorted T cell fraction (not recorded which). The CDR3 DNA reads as TGTGCCAGCAGCTTAGTTATCGCGAACACCGGGGAGCTGTTTTTT. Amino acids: CASSLVIANTGELFF.